This T cell receptor (beta chain) was captured by sequencing in a study of PD-L1 blockade in urothelial cancer (TCRdb year 2017). Study-wide context: Every patient began therapy in 2014 and was given atezolizumab 1,200 mg intravenously every 3 weeks. About nine tenths of the roughly 29 patients were males with bladder-origin urothelial cancer, and 18 of 29 reported a prior smoking history. An ECOG performance status of 0 or 1 was recorded for the patients, and 0 to 3 prior chemotherapy regimens had been received by the patients. Blood samples were analyzed at 3 weeks after treatment start (second dose) and at 6 weeks after treatment start. Blood samples yielded a median of roughly 140,000 T cells and more than 80,000 unique TCRs, with median clonality roughly 0.084. The study was an exploratory multi-omic analysis of somatic, immune and clinical correlates of response to PD-L1 blockade with atezolizumab in urothelial cancer. Pretreatment tumor samples, along with matched peripheral blood collected serially before and after atezolizumab treatment, underwent TCR sequencing. Progression-free survival longer than 6 months counted as durable clinical benefit, and TCR features were additionally tested against both progression-free and overall survival. In the same patients who had TCR sequencing, pretreatment tumors also underwent whole exome sequencing and RNA sequencing. Eight or nine patients reached durable clinical benefit, while 20 or so patients did not. Pretreatment blood TCR-seq was available for twenty-nine patients, at least one posttreatment blood collection was obtained for roughly 24 patients, and tumor TCR-seq was available for roughly 24 patients.

The junction shows trimming of 1 base on V and 5 bases on J, and the gene matches do not reach 3 bases of it. CDR1 PRHDT and CDR2 FYEKMQ are derived from the germline V gene (reference sequence). Taken from cysteine to phenylalanine, the CDR3 has 14 residues. The kept DNA is CDR3 alone, 42 bases in frame from the first base. The cohort comprised around 30 patients with locally advanced or metastatic urothelial carcinoma treated at Memorial Sloan Kettering on a trial protocol. Peripheral blood mononuclear cells were collected pretreatment and during treatment, with between 1 and 8 total time points per patient. The Qiagen DNeasy Blood extraction kit was used to purify genomic DNA from total PBMCs and from tumor samples. PBMCs were collected pretreatment and during treatment, and were isolated and stored as previously described. Each PCR received spiked-in synthetic TCR analog templates so that absolute template abundance could be estimated from read counts. The immunoSEQ assay used bias-controlled V and J gene primers to amplify TCRbeta CDR3 regions from genomic DNA. Sequencing of rearranged TCRbeta segments was performed at approximately 20X coverage. Per the authors' processing: Clustering was used to correct sequencing errors, and CDR3s were annotated against IMGT to assign V, D and J genes. Downstream analyses used only productive TCRbeta rearrangements and left out out-of-frame or stop-codon sequences. To compute clonality, Shannon entropy was normalized by the log of the number of unique productive sequences and then subtracted from one. Clones differing between time points or between blood and tumor were identified using Fisher's exact test with Benjamini-Hochberg correction, with an adjusted p below 0.01 applied as the threshold. TCRdb's version of the immuneACCESS table is confined to in-frame rearrangements and falls short of the full clone set. An unresolved V gene accounts for under half of the shortfall where checked; the remainder is of unknown origin. Clonal size and the V and J genes are those of that table, whereas D and trimming came from the DNA. A total of some 77,000 clones appear in this sample, approximately 86% of them only once. The ten biggest clones cover around 5% of the sample.

As regards this clone: Its antigen remains undetermined. One base away there is no much larger clone; base qualities are not given.

Study-level results and caveats: Because the sample size was small (n ≈ 30) and many exploratory analyses were performed, the results are intended to be hypothesis-generating. A pretreatment peripheral blood TCR clonality below the median was linked to improved progression-free and overall survival. Among patients with durable benefit, tumor-associated TCR clones showed greater expansion in peripheral blood 3 weeks after treatment started (n ≈ 23, p = 0.022).

This TCR was recovered from a woman in her seventies with urothelial cancer. The specimen was PBMCs, collected around atezolizumab (anti-PD-L1) treatment. The sequence is built from TRBV13 and TRBJ2-5, with TRBD2 identical over 8 junction bases. The DNA sequence reads TGTGCCAGCAGCTTAGCGGGGGGGGCCGAGACCCAGTACTTC. It translates as CASSLAGGAETQYF.